The 18 T cell receptor beta chains given below trace back to one sample, sequenced in a study of vaccination effects on CD4 cells after COVID-19. Repertoires were generated with immunoSEQ multiplex PCR, while TCRdb's copy carries only in-frame clones and drops some. The data show roughly 70,000 clones, under 85% seen once. ViraFEST expansion of antigen-specific CD4+ T cells with viral peptide pools preceded sequencing. Once cultured for approximately ten days, the cells underwent separation to obtain CD4+ T cells. The individual was infected with SARS-CoV-2 between March and December 2020, as confirmed by PCR. No antigen is known for these receptors. The source material was CD4+ T cells from PBMCs cultured with HIV peptides, sampled before COVID-19 vaccination. Regarding subset: HIV-1 Nef peptide pool negative control/reference culture. The receptors stem from a human donor who had a prior SARS-CoV-2 infection.

J is TRBJ1-3 and V is TRBV5-1; D might be TRBD1 (5 bases). CDR1 is SGHRS, CDR2 YFSETQ, per germline. The CDR3 is 17 residues long. V shed 0 bases and J shed 0 bases, with 13 bases lying between them. CDR3 sequence: CASSLAPRGSSGNTIYF. The CDR3 DNA sequence: TGCGCCAGCAGCTTGGCCCCTCGGGGGAGCTCTGGAAACACCATATATTTT.

CDR3 nucleotides: TGTGCCAGCTCACCCCCTGGGTCCCTATATGGCTACACCTTC. Residues: CASSPPGSLYGYTF. This rearrangement joins TRBV18 to TRBJ1-2, with D unclear. CDR1 and CDR2 (germline): KGHSH, LQKENI. V was pared by 3 bases and J by 5 bases, with 13 bases between. The CDR3 runs to 14 residues.

V gene TRBV7-8 combines with J gene TRBJ1-6, with D possibly matching TRBD1 (5 bases). Germline V gives CDR1 SGHVS, CDR2 FQNEAQ. Trimming pared 1 base from V and 4 bases from J, leaving 17 bases between. The length of the CDR3 is 18 residues. CDR3 bases: TGTGCCAGCAGCTTAGTATTATTGATTGGGGGGTATAATTCACCCCTCCACTTT. Encoded protein: CASSLVLLIGGYNSPLHF.

The V gene is TRBV7-6, the J gene TRBJ2-7, with D perhaps given as TRBD1 or TRBD2 (5 bases each). CDR1 and CDR2 (germline): SGHVS, FNYEAQ. The CDR3 loop spans 15 amino acids. Trimming left V 1 base short and J 2 bases short, with 12 bases between. CDR3: CASSLGRGATYEQYF. CDR3 in DNA: TGTGCCAGCAGCTTAGGGAGAGGGGCTACCTACGAGCAGTACTTC. The whole variable domain, filled in from reference TRBV7-6 and TRBJ2-7, reads GAGVSQSPRYKVTKRGQDVALRCDPISGHVSLYWYRQALGQGPEFLTYFNYEAQQDKSGLPNDRFSAERPEGSISTLTIQRTEQRDSAMYRCASSLGRGATYEQYFGPGTRLTVT.

This sequence joins TRBV5-1 and TRBJ1-1, with D perhaps matching TRBD1 (5 bases). CDR3 length: 12 residues. Trimming took 8 bases from V and 8 from J, leaving 16 bases between them. The germline CDR1 and CDR2 sequences are SGHRS and YFSETQ. The CDR3 spells CARKTAPMEAFF. CDR3 DNA sequence: TGCGCCAGGAAGACAGCCCCAATGGAAGCTTTCTTT.

This chain uses TRBV11-3 with TRBJ2-5; 10 bases fit TRBD2. Germline V gene sequence: CDR1 SGHNT, CDR2 YENEEA. V was clipped by 3 bases and J by 2 bases; unmatched bases: 3. The CDR3 loop spans 15 amino acids. CDR3 residues: CASSFSGGRQETQYF. The DNA of the CDR3 is TGTGCCAGCAGCTTTAGCGGGGGGCGGCAAGAGACCCAGTACTTC.

V is TRBV6-1 and J is TRBJ1-4, with no clear D. V lost 2 bases and J lost 8, with 15 bases in between. Looked up from germline, CDR1 is MNHNS and CDR2 is SASEGT. This CDR3 spans 15 amino acids. This CDR3 reads CASSEFGEVVEKLFF. As DNA, the CDR3 is TGTGCCAGCAGTGAATTCGGGGAAGTCGTGGAAAAACTGTTTTTT.

The chain is built from TRBV28 and TRBJ2-1; D could derive from TRBD1 or TRBD2 (6 bases each). CDR1 is MDHEN, CDR2 SYDVKM, per germline. The CDR3 runs to 13 residues. The V gene lost 8 bases and the J gene lost 4 bases, with 12 bases spanning the gap. CDR3 bases: TGTGCCAGCTTTACGGGGGCATACAATGAGCAGTTCTTC. Amino acid sequence: CASFTGAYNEQFF.

J is TRBJ2-3 and V is TRBV11-3; D remains unclear. The length of the CDR3 is 13 residues. Trimming pared 5 bases from V and 5 bases from J, leaving 11 bases between. The germline gives CDR1 SGHNT, CDR2 YENEEA. This CDR3 is CASSPLTGDTQYF. The CDR3 DNA is TGTGCCAGCAGCCCGCTCACTGGAGATACGCAGTATTTT.

The chain carries TRBV6-5 and TRBJ2-7; D gene uncertain. The CDR3 consists of 16 residues. Deletions cut 0 bases from V and 6 bases from J, with 18 bases between. Germline V CDR1 and CDR2: MNHEY, SVGAGI. The CDR3, as DNA: TGTGCCAGCAGTTACTCCCATAGGGCACCTCGGAGCGAGCAGTACTTC. Translating it yields CASSYSHRAPRSEQYF.

The rearrangement uses TRBV18 and TRBJ1-3; D ambiguous. Per germline, CDR1 KGHSH and CDR2 LQKENI. V lost 3 bases and J lost 0, with 9 bases in between. CDR3 length: 15 residues. CDR3 sequence reads: CASSPRIDSGNTIYF. In nucleotides, the CDR3 is TGTGCCAGCTCACCGCGAATAGACTCTGGAAACACCATATATTTT.

In its sample, this clone was seen a few times. The rearrangement joins TRBV6-2 or TRBV6-3 to TRBJ2-1; D call uncertain. In germline, CDR1 is MNHEY, CDR2 SVGEGT. Trimming shortened V by 2 bases and J by 5 bases, and 4 bases separated the two germline ends. This CDR3 region has 12 residues. The CDR3 nucleotides are TGTGCCAGCAGTTACCTAGACAATGAGCAGTTCTTC. Translated, it gives CASSYLDNEQFF.

The chain carries TRBV27 and TRBJ2-7; D may be TRBD1 (5 bases). The V end was cut by 5 bases, the J end by 0 bases, with 14 bases between. The CDR3 sequence is 15 residues long. CDR1 is MNHEY, CDR2 SMNVEV, per germline (reference sequence). CDR3 residues: CASSRDDSSSYEQYF. CDR3 DNA sequence: TGTGCCAGCAGTCGAGACGACAGCAGCTCCTACGAGCAGTACTTC.

CDR3 loop: CSVEGAADNEQFF. CDR3 DNA sequence: TGCAGCGTTGAGGGGGCAGCCGACAATGAGCAGTTCTTC. This chain joins TRBV29-1 and TRBJ2-1, with a tentative D call TRBD1 (6 bases). CDR1 and CDR2 (germline): SQVTM, ANQGSEA. Trimming removed 3 bases at V and 5 bases at J, with 11 bases between. The CDR3 totals 13 residues.

Only one count was recorded for this clone. This same CDR3 is encoded by further DNA sequences in the sample. The chain employs TRBV12-3 or TRBV12-4 and TRBJ2-5; possibly TRBD1 or TRBD2 for D (5 bases each). The CDR3 is made up of 13 amino acids. V shed 3 bases and J shed 3 bases, with 8 bases lying between them. CDR3 residues: CASSFRGEETQYF. CDR3 sequence (DNA): TGTGCCAGCAGTTTCCGAGGGGAAGAGACCCAGTACTTC.

This chain connects TRBV6-6 to TRBJ1-5; 7 bases agree with TRBD1. Germline CDR1 MNHNY, CDR2 SVGAGI (reference sequence). J gave up 7 bases and V 5 bases, and 5 bases lay outside the gene matches. CDR3 length: 13 amino acids. The CDR3 spells CASSTQGRQPQHF. The CDR3 DNA reads as TGTGCCAGCAGTACACAGGGGCGGCAGCCCCAGCATTTT.

This clone occurred a few times. The chain recombines TRBV5-8 with TRBJ2-1; TRBD2 agrees at 7 bases. The CDR3 spans 15 residues. Germline trimming cut 2 bases from V and 7 bases from J; bases unmatched to any gene: 9. The germline CDR1 and CDR2 sequences are SGHTS and YDEGEE. The CDR3 sequence is CASSFREPGGNEQFF. DNA for the CDR3: TGTGCCAGCAGCTTTCGGGAACCCGGGGGGAATGAGCAGTTCTTC.

V is TRBV11-3 and J is TRBJ1-4; TRBD1 might be the D (5 bases). The CDR3 runs 16 residues. With 3 bases removed from V and 3 bases from J, the gap between germline ends came to 14 bases. Germline CDR1 SGHNT, CDR2 YENEEA. CDR3 region: CASSFPMRGANEKLFF. In nucleotides, the CDR3 is TGTGCCAGCAGCTTCCCTATGAGGGGAGCTAATGAAAAACTGTTTTTT. The variable domain in full, completed from reference TRBV11-3 and TRBJ1-4, reads EAGVVQSPRYKIIEKKQPVAFWCNPISGHNTLYWYLQNLGQGPELLIRYENEEAVDDSQLPKDRFSAERLKGVDSTLKIQPAELGDSAVYLCASSFPMRGANEKLFFGSGTQLSVL.